These 32 T cell receptor beta chains originate from one sample sequenced in a study of T cells expressing NK-cell markers. TCRdb reprocessed the 5' RACE reads, with one entry per CDR3 protein and no DNA. The repertoire table contains 550,000 to 600,000 distinct CDR3 sequences. The sequencing input was blood T cells: a sorted CD56 or NKG2C T cell subset, CD4+ or CD8+ T cells, or bulk PBMC T cells (not recorded which). The receptor source for this set is a man in his late teens or twenties in good health.

This chain connects TRBV12-3 or TRBV12-4 to TRBJ2-1; absent DNA, TCRdb's TRBD1 call cannot be checked. The CDR3 runs to 16 residues. CDR3 loop: CASSNIHQQVNNEQFF.

The CDR3 protein is CSARPGESYGYTF. The chain has TRBV20-1 and TRBJ1-2; as DNA is missing, the TRBD1 call by TCRdb cannot be tested. Germline-derived CDR1 and CDR2 are DFQATT and SNEGSKA (reference sequence). The CDR3 contains 13 residues.

The rearrangement links TRBV12-3 or TRBV12-4 to TRBJ1-6. The CDR3 has 14 residues. CDR3 residues: CASSLRGVSSPLHF.

The chain links TRBV12-3 or TRBV12-4 to TRBJ2-1; lacking DNA, the TRBD1 call made by TCRdb goes unchecked. The CDR3 totals 15 residues. CDR3 amino acids: CASSPGTKILNEQFF.

V and J are TRBV7-2 and TRBJ2-7; TCRdb returns TRBD1, unconfirmable since there is no DNA. The CDR3 is made up of 17 amino acids. The V gene's germline CDR1 is SGHTA and CDR2 FQGNSA. The CDR3 spells CASSFDGLSPRPYEQYF.

The chain links TRBV2 to TRBJ2-7. This CDR3 comprises 12 residues. Germline lookup yields CDR1 SNHLY and CDR2 FYNNEI. This CDR3 reads CASTRGSHEQYF.

This CDR3 reads CASSSIGGNYNEQFF. The chain couples TRBV7-3 to TRBJ2-1; TCRdb's D gene call, TRBD1, goes unchecked for lack of DNA. Germline-derived CDR1 and CDR2 are SGHTA and FQGTGA. The length of the CDR3 is 15 residues.

The V gene is TRBV7-2, the J gene TRBJ2-1; absent DNA, TCRdb's TRBD2 call cannot be checked. CDR1 and CDR2 from the germline V gene are SGHTA and FQGNSA. This CDR3 spans 17 amino acids. CDR3 sequence reads: CASSAGQRPYSYNEQFF. The entire variable domain, with the rest obtained from reference TRBV7-2 and TRBJ2-1, is as follows: GAGVSQSPSNKVTEKGKDVELRCDPISGHTALYWYRQSLGQGLEFLIYFQGNSAPDKSGLPSDRFSAERTGGSVSTLTIQRTQQEDSAVYLCASSAGQRPYSYNEQFFGPGTRLTVL.

The V gene is TRBV20-1, the J gene TRBJ1-1. The germline V gene encodes CDR1 DFQATT and CDR2 SNEGSKA (reference sequence). This CDR3 has 15 amino acids. The CDR3 sequence: CSARDRFGEDTEAFF.

CDR3: CAIGTSGWGRNEQFF. The J gene is TRBJ2-1, the V gene TRBV10-3; the TCRdb D gene call, TRBD2, has no DNA to confirm it. Looked up from germline, CDR1 is ENHRY and CDR2 is SYGVKD. The CDR3 runs to 15 residues.

The chain has TRBV20-1 and TRBJ1-1. Germline CDR1 reads DFQATT; CDR2 reads SNEGSKA (reference sequence). The length of the CDR3 is 14 residues. CDR3: CSARDARNLAEAFF.

The chain combines TRBV7-9 with TRBJ2-1; TCRdb designates TRBD2, a call that cannot be tested without DNA. The CDR3 length is 14 residues. Germline lookup yields CDR1 SEHNR and CDR2 FQNEAQ (reference sequence). The CDR3 here is CASSSGLSGNEQFF. Filled out from reference TRBV7-9 and TRBJ2-1, the complete variable domain reads DTGVSQNPRHKITKRGQNVTFRCDPISEHNRLYWYRQTLGQGPEFLTYFQNEAQLEKSRLLSDRFSAERPKGSFSTLEIQRTEQGDSAMYLCASSSGLSGNEQFFGPGTRLTVL.

The chain combines TRBV12-3 or TRBV12-4 with TRBJ2-1; TCRdb returns TRBD2, unconfirmable since there is no DNA. This CDR3 has 14 amino acids. CDR3 protein: CASSTSNTYNEQFF.

This chain links TRBV14 with TRBJ2-7; with no DNA, the TCRdb D assignment of TRBD1 cannot be verified. The V gene's germline CDR1 is SGHDN and CDR2 FVKESK. The CDR3 is 18 residues long. CDR3: CASSQVISGHVESYEQYF.

V and J are TRBV4-3 and TRBJ2-7. This CDR3 is 13 amino acids long. CDR1 is LGHNA and CDR2 is YSLEER in the germline V gene. CDR3 residues: CASSQGEYYEQYF.

The chain joins TRBV12-5 to TRBJ2-7; as DNA is missing, the TRBD2 call by TCRdb cannot be tested. CDR1 and CDR2 from the germline V gene are LGHNT and FRNRAP. CDR3 length equals 15 residues. The chain's CDR3 is CASGSASGKIYEQYF.

This chain connects TRBV7-3 to TRBJ2-3; TCRdb calls TRBD2, which cannot be checked without DNA. The CDR3 is 20 residues long. Germline CDR1 and CDR2: SGHTA and FQGTGA. CDR3 in amino acids: CASSLLGASGNTRSTDTQYF.

This rearrangement joins TRBV24-1 to TRBJ2-3; TCRdb names TRBD2, which stays unverified in the absence of DNA. Germline V gene data show CDR1 as KGHDR and CDR2 as SFDVKD. This CDR3 contains 15 residues. The CDR3 is CATRAGLAAGSLQYF.

V is TRBV30 and J is TRBJ2-5; TCRdb names TRBD2, which stays unverified in the absence of DNA. Germline CDR1 is GTSNPN and CDR2 is SVGIG (reference sequence). This CDR3 is built from 14 residues. CDR3 sequence: CAWSQIAGAETQYF.

The chain uses TRBV7-9 and TRBJ2-1; the D call of TRBD1 rests on TCRdb alone, since no DNA is present to check it. This CDR3 comprises 14 residues. In germline, CDR1 is SEHNR, CDR2 FQNEAQ (reference sequence). This chain's CDR3 is CASTKEGASNEQFF.

The V gene is TRBV20-1, the J gene TRBJ2-7; TCRdb gives TRBD1 as the D gene, but with no DNA this cannot be confirmed. Germline assignment: CDR1 DFQATT and CDR2 SNEGSKA (reference sequence). The CDR3 is made up of 11 amino acids. CDR3 sequence: CSAPGGGEQYF.

The chain links TRBV7-9 to TRBJ1-4; no DNA is available, so the TRBD1 call from TCRdb remains unchecked. This CDR3 contains 14 residues. Per germline, CDR1 SEHNR and CDR2 FQNEAQ (reference sequence). The CDR3 region is CASSPTGQNEKLFF.

The chain couples TRBV7-2 to TRBJ2-1; the D call of TRBD2 rests on TCRdb alone, since no DNA is present to check it. The germline V gene encodes CDR1 SGHTA and CDR2 FQGNSA. The CDR3 covers 17 residues. CDR3 sequence reads: CASSLGGVLAVGNEQFF.

This rearrangement joins TRBV6-2 or TRBV6-3 to TRBJ2-1. Looked up from germline, CDR1 is MNHEY and CDR2 is SVGEGT. This CDR3 comprises 13 residues. CDR3: CAIQGDGWGEQFF.

The rearrangement joins TRBV4-1 to TRBJ2-1; there is no DNA to check the TCRdb D call of TRBD1. This CDR3 has 15 residues. Germline V gene sequence: CDR1 MGHRA, CDR2 YSYEKL. The CDR3 region is CASSQDLAGDNEQFF.

The chain employs TRBV7-8 and TRBJ1-5. The length of the CDR3 is 17 residues. The germline CDR1 and CDR2 sequences are SGHVS and FQNEAQ. CDR3 sequence reads: CASSLDFGLGSNQPQHF.

The chain combines TRBV5-1 with TRBJ2-7; TCRdb selects TRBD1, and the lack of DNA leaves this call unchecked. Germline V gene lookup returns CDR1 SGHRS and CDR2 YFSETQ. The CDR3 runs to 14 residues. The CDR3 region is CASSFNRDSHEQYF.

The chain joins TRBV12-3 or TRBV12-4 to TRBJ2-3. This CDR3 is 16 amino acids long. CDR3 protein: CASSLAAGPGTDTQYF.

The CDR3 spells CASSPESLQETQYF. This chain connects TRBV7-2 to TRBJ2-5; without DNA, the TCRdb call of TRBD2 cannot be checked. The V gene's germline CDR1 is SGHTA and CDR2 FQGNSA. CDR3 length: 14 amino acids. Filled out from reference TRBV7-2 and TRBJ2-5, the complete variable domain reads GAGVSQSPSNKVTEKGKDVELRCDPISGHTALYWYRQSLGQGLEFLIYFQGNSAPDKSGLPSDRFSAERTGGSVSTLTIQRTQQEDSAVYLCASSPESLQETQYFGPGTRLLVL.

The chain couples TRBV29-1 to TRBJ1-3. CDR1 SQVTM and CDR2 ANQGSEA come from the germline V gene. The CDR3 is made up of 13 amino acids. The CDR3: CSVVVSSGNTIYF.

This chain joins TRBV5-1 and TRBJ2-3; checking the TCRdb D call of TRBD2 is not possible without DNA. Germline values: CDR1 SGHRS, CDR2 YFSETQ. The CDR3 sequence is 16 residues long. The CDR3 is CASSPRLAISTDTQYF.

The chain combines TRBV5-8 with TRBJ2-1. The CDR3 spans 16 residues. Germline assignment: CDR1 SGHTS and CDR2 YDEGEE. The CDR3 protein is CASSLFRGYSYNEQFF.